The entry below gives a single T cell receptor beta chain sequence along with its context. Antigen unknown. Profiled with immunoSEQ multiplex PCR; TCRdb holds only in-frame clones, not every one. The repertoire consists of around 38,000 clones, with about 76% occurring once and the leading ten covering approximately 24%. CDR1 MNHNS and CDR2 SASEGT come from the germline V gene. The J segment lost 6 bases and the V segment lost 2 bases, leaving 6 bases of the junction unmatched. The CDR3 consists of 14 residues. The sample originates from a study of PD-1 blockade in mismatch repair-deficient tumors. The TCR-sequenced patients were a few responders to pembrolizumab. Study-wide points: Tumor-resident clones, often absent from pretreatment blood, expanded after pembrolizumab and then contracted.

The receptor's source is an adult with mismatch repair-deficient cancer. V and J are TRBV6-1 and TRBJ1-1, with 7 bases identical to TRBD1. The material sequenced was peripheral blood, taken 4 weeks after starting pembrolizumab. The CDR3 nucleotides are TGTGCCAGCAGTGAACTAGGGGGCGCAGCTGAAGCTTTCTTT. The encoded protein is CASSELGGAAEAFF.